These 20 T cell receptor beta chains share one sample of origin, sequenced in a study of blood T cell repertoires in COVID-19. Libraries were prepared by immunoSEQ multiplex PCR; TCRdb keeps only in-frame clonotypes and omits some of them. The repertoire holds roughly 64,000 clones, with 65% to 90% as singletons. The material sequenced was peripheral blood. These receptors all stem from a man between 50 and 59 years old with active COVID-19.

The CDR3 DNA reads as TGTGCCAGCAGCTTAACAGCGGTGGGGAGCGGGGAGCTGTTTTTT. Translating it yields CASSLTAVGSGELFF. The V call is TRBV7-3, the J call TRBJ2-2, with D possibly TRBD2 on 5 matching bases. Germline lookup yields CDR1 SGHTA and CDR2 FQGTGA. This CDR3 spans 15 amino acids. V lost 0 bases and J lost 7, with 12 bases in between.

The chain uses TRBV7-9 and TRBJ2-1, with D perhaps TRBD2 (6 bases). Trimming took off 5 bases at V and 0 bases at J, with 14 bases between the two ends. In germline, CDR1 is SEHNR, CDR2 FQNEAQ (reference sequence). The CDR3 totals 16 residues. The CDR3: CASSRRAGSSYNEQFF. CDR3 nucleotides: TGTGCCAGCAGCCGTCGGGCGGGGAGCTCCTACAATGAGCAGTTCTTC.

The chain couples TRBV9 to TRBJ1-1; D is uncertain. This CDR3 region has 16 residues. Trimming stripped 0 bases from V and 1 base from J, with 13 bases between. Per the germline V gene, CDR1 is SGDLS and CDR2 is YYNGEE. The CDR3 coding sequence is TGTGCCAGCAGCGTAGAGCCCGGGGAGACGAACACTGAAGCTTTCTTT. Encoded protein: CASSVEPGETNTEAFF.

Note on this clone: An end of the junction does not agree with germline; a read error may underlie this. The CDR3 is CASSLTPVKETQYF. CDR3 sequence (DNA): TGTGCTAGCAGCTTAACCCCAGTAAAAGAGACCCAGTACTTC. V usage is TRBV7-7 and J usage is TRBJ2-5; no definite D call. Germline V gives CDR1 SSHAT, CDR2 FNYEAQ (reference sequence). This CDR3 has 14 residues. Using reference TRBV7-7 and TRBJ2-5 for the parts outside the CDR3, the full variable domain is GAGVSQSPRYKVTKRGQDVTLRCDPISSHATLYWYQQALGQGPEFLTYFNYEAQPDKSGLPSDRFSAERPEGSISTLTIQRTEQRDSAMYRCASSLTPVKETQYFGPGTRLLVL.

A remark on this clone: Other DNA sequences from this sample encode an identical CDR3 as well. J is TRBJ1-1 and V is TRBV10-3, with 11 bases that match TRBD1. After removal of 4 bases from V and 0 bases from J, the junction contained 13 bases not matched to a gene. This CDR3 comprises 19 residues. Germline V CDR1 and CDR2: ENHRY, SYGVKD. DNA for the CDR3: TGTGCCATCAGTGTAGTGGGGACAGGGGGGAATGGCCTGAACACTGAAGCTTTCTTT. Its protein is CAISVVGTGGNGLNTEAFF.

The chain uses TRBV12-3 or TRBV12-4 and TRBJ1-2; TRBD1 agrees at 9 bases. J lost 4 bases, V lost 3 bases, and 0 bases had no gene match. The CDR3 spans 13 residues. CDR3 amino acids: CASSLTGGYGYTF. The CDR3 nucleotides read TGTGCCAGCAGTTTGACAGGGGGCTATGGCTACACCTTC.

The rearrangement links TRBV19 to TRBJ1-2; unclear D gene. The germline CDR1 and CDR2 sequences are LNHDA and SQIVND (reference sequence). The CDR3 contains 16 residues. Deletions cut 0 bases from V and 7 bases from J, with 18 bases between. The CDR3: CASSIDREGPLGGYTF. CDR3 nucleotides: TGTGCCAGTAGTATAGATCGGGAAGGGCCCCTCGGTGGCTACACCTTC.

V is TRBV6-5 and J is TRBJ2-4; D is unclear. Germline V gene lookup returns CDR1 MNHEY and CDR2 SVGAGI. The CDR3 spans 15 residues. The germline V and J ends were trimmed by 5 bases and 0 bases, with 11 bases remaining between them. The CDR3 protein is CASSPRSVAKNIQYF. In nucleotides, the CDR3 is TGTGCCAGCAGTCCTCGTTCTGTAGCCAAAAACATTCAGTACTTC.

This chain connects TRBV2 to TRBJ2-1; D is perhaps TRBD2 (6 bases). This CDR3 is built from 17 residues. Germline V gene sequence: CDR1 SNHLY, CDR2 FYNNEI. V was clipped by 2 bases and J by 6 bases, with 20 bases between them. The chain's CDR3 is CASSESRGRDRFNEQFF. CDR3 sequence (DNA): TGTGCCAGCAGTGAATCGCGGGGACGGGATAGGTTCAATGAGCAGTTCTTC.

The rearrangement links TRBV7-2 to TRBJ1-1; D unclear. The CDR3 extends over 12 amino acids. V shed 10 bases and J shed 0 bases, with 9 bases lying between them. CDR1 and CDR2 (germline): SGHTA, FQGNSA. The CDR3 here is CAIIRLNTEAFF. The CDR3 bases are TGTGCCATAATCAGGTTGAACACTGAAGCTTTCTTT.

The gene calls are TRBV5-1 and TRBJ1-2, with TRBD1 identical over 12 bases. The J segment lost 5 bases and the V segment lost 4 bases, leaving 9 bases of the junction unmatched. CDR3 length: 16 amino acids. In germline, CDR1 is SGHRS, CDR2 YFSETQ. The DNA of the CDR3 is TGCGCCAGCAGCGCGGAGGGGACAGGGGGCTGGTATGGCTACACCTTC. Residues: CASSAEGTGGWYGYTF.

The CDR3 DNA reads as TGCGCCAGCAGACTCGGGACGGGAGCGGACGAGCAGTACTTC. Its protein is CASRLGTGADEQYF. The chain links TRBV5-1 to TRBJ2-7; D is possibly TRBD2 (6 bases). Germline CDR1 reads SGHRS; CDR2 reads YFSETQ. Trimming took 5 bases from V and 5 from J, leaving 17 bases between them. CDR3 length equals 14 residues. The full variable domain, with the rest looked up from reference TRBV5-1 and TRBJ2-7, is KAGVTQTPRYLIKTRGQQVTLSCSPISGHRSVSWYQQTPGQGLQFLFEYFSETQRNKGNFPGRFSGRQFSNSRSEMNVSTLELGDSALYLCASRLGTGADEQYFGPGTRLTVT.

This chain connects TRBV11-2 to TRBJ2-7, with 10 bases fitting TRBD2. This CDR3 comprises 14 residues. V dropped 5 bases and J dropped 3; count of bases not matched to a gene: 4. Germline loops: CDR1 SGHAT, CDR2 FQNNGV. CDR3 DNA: TGTGCCAGCAGCGCTAGCGGGAGCGTCTACGAGCAGTACTTC. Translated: CASSASGSVYEQYF.

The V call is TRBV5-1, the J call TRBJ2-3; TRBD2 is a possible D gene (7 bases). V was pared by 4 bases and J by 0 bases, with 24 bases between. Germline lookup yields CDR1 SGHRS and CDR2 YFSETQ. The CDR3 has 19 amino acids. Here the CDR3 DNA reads TGCGCCAGCAGCCGGAGGGGGGGTGCAACATCGTCAAGCACAGATACGCAGTATTTT. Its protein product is CASSRRGGATSSSTDTQYF.

CDR3: CASSDLESNTEAFF. The CDR3 DNA reads TGTGCCAGCTCCGACCTAGAGTCGAACACTGAAGCTTTCTTT. The J gene is TRBJ1-1, the V gene TRBV18, with D unresolved. The V end lost 6 bases, the J end lost 1 base, and 12 bases lay between the germline ends. Germline loops: CDR1 KGHSH, CDR2 LQKENI. The CDR3 is 14 residues long.

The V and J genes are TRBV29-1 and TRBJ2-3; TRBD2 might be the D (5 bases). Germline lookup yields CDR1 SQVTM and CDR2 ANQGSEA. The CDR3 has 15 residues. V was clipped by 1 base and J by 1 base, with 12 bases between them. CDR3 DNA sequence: TGCAGCGTTGAAGGGCTAGCTCCACGCACAGATACGCAGTATTTT. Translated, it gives CSVEGLAPRTDTQYF.

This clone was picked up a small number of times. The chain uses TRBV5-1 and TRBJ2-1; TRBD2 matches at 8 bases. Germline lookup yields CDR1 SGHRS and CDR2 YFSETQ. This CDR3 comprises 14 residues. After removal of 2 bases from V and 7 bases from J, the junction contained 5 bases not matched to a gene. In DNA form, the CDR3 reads TGCGCCAGCAGCTTAGGAGCGGGAGATAATGAGCAGTTCTTC. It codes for CASSLGAGDNEQFF.

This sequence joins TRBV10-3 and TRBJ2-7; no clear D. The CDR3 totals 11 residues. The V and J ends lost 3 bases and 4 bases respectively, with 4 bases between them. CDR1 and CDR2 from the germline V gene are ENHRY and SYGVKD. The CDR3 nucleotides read TGTGCCATCAGTGACAGGTACGAGCAGTACTTC. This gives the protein CAISDRYEQYF.

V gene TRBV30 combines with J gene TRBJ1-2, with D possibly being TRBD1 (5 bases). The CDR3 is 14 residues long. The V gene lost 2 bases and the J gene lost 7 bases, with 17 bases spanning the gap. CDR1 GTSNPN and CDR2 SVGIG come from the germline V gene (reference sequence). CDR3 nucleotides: TGTGCCTGGAGTAACAAGGCAGGGATTGGTGGCTACACCTTC. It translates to CAWSNKAGIGGYTF.

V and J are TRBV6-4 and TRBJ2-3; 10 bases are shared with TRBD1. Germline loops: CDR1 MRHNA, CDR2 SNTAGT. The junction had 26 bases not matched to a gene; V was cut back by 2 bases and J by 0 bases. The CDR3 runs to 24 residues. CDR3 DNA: TGTGCCAGCAGTGACCCTATGGGGGACCGGGGAGCTGGGGGGACAGGGGTAAGCACAGATACGCAGTATTTT. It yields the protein CASSDPMGDRGAGGTGVSTDTQYF.